A single sample gave rise to the 8 T cell receptor beta chains below, sequenced in a study of early T cells in non-severe SARS-CoV-2 infection. TCRdb independently ran MiXCR on the 5' RACE reads; one entry per CDR3 protein. The sample has tens of thousands of distinct CDR3 sequences; 11% are singletons. Sequencing was performed on whole blood, taken at baseline. The receptors shown here come from an adult who was a healthcare worker with PCR-confirmed SARS-CoV-2 infection or an uninfected control (not recorded which).

This clonotype was counted ten times or more. This chain joins TRBV29-1 and TRBJ2-1; 8 positions match TRBD2. The CDR3 consists of 15 residues. With V trimmed by 6 bases and J by 10 bases, 17 bases remained unmatched. The germline CDR1 and CDR2 sequences are SQVTM and ANQGSEA. The CDR3 nucleotides read TGCAGCGTGACGCCCATGGGGACTAGGTGGAGCGAGCAGTTCTTC. Its translation is CSVTPMGTRWSEQFF.

This clonotype was found many times. The rearrangement joins TRBV11-2 to TRBJ2-1, with 13 bases identical to TRBD2. Germline CDR1 reads SGHAT; CDR2 reads FQNNGV. The CDR3 runs to 16 residues. V lost 5 bases and J lost 4; bases outside the gene matches: 5. The CDR3 loop is CASSRLAGGGYNEQFF. Written as DNA, the CDR3 is TGTGCCAGCAGCAGACTAGCGGGGGGCGGATACAATGAGCAGTTCTTC.

This clonotype came up a few times. The chain has TRBV29-1 and TRBJ1-1; the match to TRBD1 covers 10 bases. CDR3 length: 13 residues. V shed 6 bases and J 4 bases; nucleotides not matched to a gene: 5. CDR1 SQVTM and CDR2 ANQGSEA come from the germline V gene. CDR3 region: CSVRQGAGTEAFF. In DNA form, the CDR3 reads TGCAGCGTCCGACAGGGGGCAGGCACTGAAGCTTTCTTT.

This clonotype was counted a few times. The genes are TRBV5-8 and TRBJ2-7; D gene uncertain. The CDR3 spans 14 residues. V lost 0 bases, J lost 3 bases, and 10 bases lay in between. Germline values: CDR1 SGHTS, CDR2 YDEGEE. The CDR3 sequence is CASSLVRVSYEQYF. The DNA of the CDR3 is TGTGCCAGCAGCTTGGTACGGGTGAGCTACGAGCAGTACTTC.

The gene calls are TRBV3-1 and TRBJ2-1; the D call may be TRBD1 or TRBD2 (6 bases each). The CDR3 loop spans 13 amino acids. Germline values: CDR1 LGHDT, CDR2 YNNKEL (reference sequence). The V end was cut by 3 bases, the J end by 10 bases, with 13 bases between. The CDR3 coding sequence is TGTGCCAGCAGCCAGATACAGGGAGGCGAGCAGTTCTTC. It translates to CASSQIQGGEQFF.

This clonotype was detected only a few times. This chain connects TRBV5-1 to TRBJ2-2, with D possibly being TRBD1 (5 bases). The CDR3 is 13 residues long. V was trimmed by 0 bases and J by 5 bases, leaving 5 bases between them. Germline loops: CDR1 SGHRS, CDR2 YFSETQ. The CDR3 bases are TGCGCCAGCAGCTTGGAGGGGACCGGGGAGCTGTTTTTT. It specifies CASSLEGTGELFF.

This clonotype was seen at least ten times. The chain recombines TRBV4-1 with TRBJ2-7, with 7 bases lining up with TRBD1. Trimming removed 4 bases from V and 0 bases from J; junction bases left unmatched: 3. The CDR3 spans 14 residues. Germline lookup yields CDR1 MGHRA and CDR2 YSYEKL. The CDR3 region has the DNA TGCGCCAGCAGCCTGTCAGGGGGCTCCTACGAGCAGTACTTC. Translation: CASSLSGGSYEQYF.

This clonotype was observed at least ten times. This sequence joins TRBV7-9 and TRBJ2-5; TRBD1 might be the D (6 bases). V was pared by 4 bases and J by 2 bases, with 14 bases between. CDR1 and CDR2 (germline): SEHNR, FQNEAQ (reference sequence). This CDR3 comprises 15 residues. DNA for the CDR3: TGTGCCAGCAGCTCGTGGGGGCCGGGGCAAGAGACCCAGTACTTC. It specifies CASSSWGPGQETQYF.